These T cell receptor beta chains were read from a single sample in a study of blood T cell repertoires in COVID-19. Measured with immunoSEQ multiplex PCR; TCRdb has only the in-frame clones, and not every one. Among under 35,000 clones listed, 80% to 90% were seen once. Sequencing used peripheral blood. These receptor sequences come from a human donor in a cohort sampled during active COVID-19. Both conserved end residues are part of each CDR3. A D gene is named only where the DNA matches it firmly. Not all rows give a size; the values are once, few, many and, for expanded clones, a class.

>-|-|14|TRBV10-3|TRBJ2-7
TGTGCCATCAGTGAGGGGTTTGGCGGGTACGAGCAGTACTTC
CAISEGFGGYEQYF
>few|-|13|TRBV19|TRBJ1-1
TGTGCCAGTAGTATTGGGCGTAACGCTGAAGCTTTCTTT
CASSIGRNAEAFF
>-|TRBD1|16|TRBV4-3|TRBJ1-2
TGCGCCAGCAGCCAAGATAGTGGCAGGGGGATTTATGGCTACACCTTC
CASSQDSGRGIYGYTF
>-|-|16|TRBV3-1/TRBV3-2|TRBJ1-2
TGTGCCAGCAGCTGGGAGGGGCTTTCAATGAACTATGGCTACACCTTC
CASSWEGLSMNYGYTF
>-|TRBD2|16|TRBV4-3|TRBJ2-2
TGCGCCAGCAGCCAAGGGAGTAGCGGGGGGGCCAGGGAGCTGTTTTTT
CASSQGSSGGARELFF
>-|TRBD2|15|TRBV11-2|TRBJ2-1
TGTGCCAGCAGCTTAGGGCTAGCGGGGTACAATGAGCAGTTCTTC
CASSLGLAGYNEQFF
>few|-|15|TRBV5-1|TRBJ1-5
TGCGCCAGCAGCTTGATGGGGGGGTCGGGTCAGCCCCAGCATTTT
CASSLMGGSGQPQHF
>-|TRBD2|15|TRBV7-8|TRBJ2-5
TGTGCCAGCAGCCCCCGAGCGGGGTATGGGGAGACCCAGTACTTC
CASSPRAGYGETQYF
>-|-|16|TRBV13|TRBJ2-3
TGTGCCAGCAGCTTAAGGGGGACCCCCCCCACAGATACGCAGTATTTT
CASSLRGTPPTDTQYF
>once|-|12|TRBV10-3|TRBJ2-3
TGTGCCATCAGTGAAGGGGTCAATACGCAGTATTTT
CAISEGVNTQYF
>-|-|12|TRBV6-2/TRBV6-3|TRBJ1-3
TGTGCCAGCAGTTACGTCGGGAACACCATATATTTT
CASSYVGNTIYF
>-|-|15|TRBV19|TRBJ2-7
TGTGCCAGTAGTATAGGGAGACAGGGACTCTACGAGCAGTACTTC
CASSIGRQGLYEQYF
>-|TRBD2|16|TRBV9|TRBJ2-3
TGTGCCAGCAGCCTCTTACTAGCGGGGGGGCAAGATACGCAGTATTTT
CASSLLLAGGQDTQYF
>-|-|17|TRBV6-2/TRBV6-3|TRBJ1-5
TGTGCCAGCAGTTACTTTATCCGACAGTTCAGCAATCAGCCCCAGCATTTT
CASSYFIRQFSNQPQHF
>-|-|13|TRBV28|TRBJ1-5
TGTGCCAGCAGTTTCCGAGAAAATCAGCCCCAGCATTTT
CASSFRENQPQHF
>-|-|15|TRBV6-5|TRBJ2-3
TGTGCCAGCAGTGACTCGGGCCAGACGACAGATACGCAGTATTTT
CASSDSGQTTDTQYF
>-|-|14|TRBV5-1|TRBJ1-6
TGCGCCAGCAGCCCCCTCCGGGGGGATTCACCCCTCCACTTT
CASSPLRGDSPLHF
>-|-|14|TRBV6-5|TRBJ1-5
TGTGCCAGCAGTTGGACCGGAGGCGATCAGCCCCAGCATTTT
CASSWTGGDQPQHF
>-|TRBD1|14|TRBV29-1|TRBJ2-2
TGCAGCGTTGGCGACAGGGGAAATTCCGGGGAGCTGTTTTTT
CSVGDRGNSGELFF
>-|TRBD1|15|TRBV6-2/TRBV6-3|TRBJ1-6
TGTGCCAGCAGTTACGGAGGGACAGCCAATTCACCCCTCCACTTT
CASSYGGTANSPLHF
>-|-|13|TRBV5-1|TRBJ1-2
TGCGCCAGCAGCTTGGCCGGTGCCAATGGCTACACCTTC
CASSLAGANGYTF
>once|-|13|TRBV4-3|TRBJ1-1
TGCGCCAGCAGCCAAGATAAGAACACTGAAGCTTTCTTT
CASSQDKNTEAFF
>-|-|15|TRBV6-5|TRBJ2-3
TGTGCCAGCAGCGCCTTGCGTTACCCCACAGATACGCAGTATTTT
CASSALRYPTDTQYF
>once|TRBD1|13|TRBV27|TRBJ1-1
TGTGCCAGCAGTGGTCGGACAGGGGCTGAAGCTTTCTTT
CASSGRTGAEAFF
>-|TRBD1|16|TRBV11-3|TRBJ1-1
TGTGCCAGCAGCTTAAAACCGGGACAGATGAACACTGAAGCTTTCTTT
CASSLKPGQMNTEAFF
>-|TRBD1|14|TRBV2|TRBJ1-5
TGTGCCGTCGGGACAGCAGTTAGCAATCAGCCCCAGCATTTT
CAVGTAVSNQPQHF
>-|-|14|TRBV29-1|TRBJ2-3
TGCAGCGTTGAGTACAGGCAACCGGCAGATACGCAGTATTTT
CSVEYRQPADTQYF
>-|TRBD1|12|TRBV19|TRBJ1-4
TGTGCCACCAGCGAGACAGGGCGAAAACTGTTTTTT
CATSETGRKLFF
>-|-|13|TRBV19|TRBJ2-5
TGTGCCAGTAGTAGCGACAGACAAGAGACCCAGTACTTC
CASSSDRQETQYF
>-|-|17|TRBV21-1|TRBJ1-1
TGTGCCAGCAGCCCCCGGACAGGGGGCTCCCCCCTCACTGAAGCTTTCTTT
CASSPRTGGSPLTEAFF
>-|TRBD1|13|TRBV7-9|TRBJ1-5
TGTGCCAGCAGTTCCCAGGGGGATCAGCCCCAGCATTTT
CASSSQGDQPQHF
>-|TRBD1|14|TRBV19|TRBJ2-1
TGTGCCAGTACCCCGGGACAGGGGAACAATGAGCAGTTCTTC
CASTPGQGNNEQFF
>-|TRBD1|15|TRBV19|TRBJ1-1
TGTGCCAGTTGGCAGACAGGGGGCGTAGTGGCTGAAGCTTTCTTT
CASWQTGGVVAEAFF
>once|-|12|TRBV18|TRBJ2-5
TGTGCCAGCTCACCTTACAAAGAGACCCAGTACTTC
CASSPYKETQYF
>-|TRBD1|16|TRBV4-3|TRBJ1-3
TGCGCCAGCAGCCAAGCAGACAGGGCCGAGCGAAACACCATATATTTT
CASSQADRAERNTIYF
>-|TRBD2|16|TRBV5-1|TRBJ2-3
TGCGCCAGCAGCTTGGGGCCGGGACTAGTCACAGATACGCAGTATTTT
CASSLGPGLVTDTQYF
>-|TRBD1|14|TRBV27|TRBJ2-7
TGTGCCAGCAGTTCGCAGACAGGGATATACGAGCAGTACTTC
CASSSQTGIYEQYF
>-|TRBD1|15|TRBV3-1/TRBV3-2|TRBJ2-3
TGTGCCAGCAGCCAGGGACAGGGAGGGACAGATACGCAGTATTTT
CASSQGQGGTDTQYF
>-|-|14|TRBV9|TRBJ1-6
TGTGCCAGCAGCGTCTCGGCGGAGAATTCACCCCTCCACTTT
CASSVSAENSPLHF
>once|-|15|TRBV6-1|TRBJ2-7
TGTGCCAGCAGTGAGGGGGCAAACACCCGCTACGAGCAGTACTTC
CASSEGANTRYEQYF
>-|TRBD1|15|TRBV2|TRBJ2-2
TGTGCCAGCATGCGGGACAGGGGATTCGGCGGGGAGCTGTTTTTT
CASMRDRGFGGELFF
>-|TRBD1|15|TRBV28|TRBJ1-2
TGTGCCAGCAGTACAGGACAGGGGCCTTCATATGGCTACACCTTC
CASSTGQGPSYGYTF
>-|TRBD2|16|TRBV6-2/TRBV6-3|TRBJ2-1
TGTGCCAGCAGTTACTCTAAGCGGGGGAAGGAGATTGAGCAGTTCTTC
CASSYSKRGKEIEQFF
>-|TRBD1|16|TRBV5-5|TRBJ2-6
TGTGCCAGCAGCAGGACAGGTTTATCAGGGGCCAACGTCCTGACTTTC
CASSRTGLSGANVLTF
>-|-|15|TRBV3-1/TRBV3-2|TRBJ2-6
TGTGCCAGCAGCCAAGTGGCATCCGGGGCCAACGTCCTGACTTTC
CASSQVASGANVLTF
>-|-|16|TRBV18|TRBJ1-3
TGTGCCAGCTCAGATTCGACAGTCCTCTCTGGAAACACCATATATTTT
CASSDSTVLSGNTIYF
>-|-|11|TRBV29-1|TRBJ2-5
TGCAGCGTCCTCTTCCAAGAGACCCAGTACTTC
CSVLFQETQYF
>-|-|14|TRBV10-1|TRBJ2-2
TGCGCCAGCAGTGACAGGGCCTTTGGCGGGGAGCTGTTTTTT
CASSDRAFGGELFF
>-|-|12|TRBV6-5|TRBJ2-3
TGTGCCAGCAGCAAGCCTCCGGATACGCAGTATTTT
CASSKPPDTQYF
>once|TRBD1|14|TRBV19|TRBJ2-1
TGTGCCAGTAGTCTCCCGGGACAGAACAATGAGCAGTTCTTC
CASSLPGQNNEQFF
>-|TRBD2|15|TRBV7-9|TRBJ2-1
TGTGCCAGCAGCTTAGTCGGGACTAGAGACAATGAGCAGTTCTTC
CASSLVGTRDNEQFF
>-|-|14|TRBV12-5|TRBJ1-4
TGTGCTAGTGGTTTGTCGACGGAGGGTGAAAAACTGTTTTTT
CASGLSTEGEKLFF
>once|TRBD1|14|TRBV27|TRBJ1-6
TGTGCCAGCAGAATGGGACAGAGTAATTCACCCCTCCACTTT
CASRMGQSNSPLHF
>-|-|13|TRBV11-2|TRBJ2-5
TGTGCCAGCAGCCCCACAGGGTTGGAGACCCAGTACTTC
CASSPTGLETQYF
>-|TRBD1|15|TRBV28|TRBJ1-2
TGTGCCAGCAGTTCCGGACAGGGAAAGGGGTATGGCTACACCTTC
CASSSGQGKGYGYTF
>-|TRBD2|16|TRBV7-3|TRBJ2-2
TGTGCCAGCAGCCCACTAGCGGGGGTGAACACCGGGGAGCTGTTTTTT
CASSPLAGVNTGELFF
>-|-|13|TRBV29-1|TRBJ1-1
TGCAGCGTCCGCGGGGTACTGAACACTGAAGCTTTCTTT
CSVRGVLNTEAFF